Listed below are T cell receptor beta chains from one sample, sequenced in a study of blood T cell repertoires in COVID-19. TCRdb's copy holds only in-frame clones and misses some; the assay was immunoSEQ multiplex PCR. The table shows roughly 180,000 clones, with more than 65% occurring only once. Sequencing was performed on PBMCs or T cells enriched from blood (not recorded which). The receptor set was obtained from a man in his fifties or sixties who had recovered from COVID-19. The CDR3 runs from the conserved cysteine through the conserved F or W. Fields, in order: D gene, clone size, V gene, J gene, CDR3 DNA, CDR3 protein. D genes are given only for firm matches. Clone size, where shown, is once, few, many, or a class for clones that have expanded.

D gene: TRBD2
clone size: .
V gene: TRBV5-5
J gene: TRBJ2-3
CDR3 DNA: TGTGCCATCCCCGGGACTAGCGTTGCGGGTACAGATACGCAGTATTTT
CDR3 protein: CAIPGTSVAGTDTQYF

D gene: TRBD2
clone size: .
V gene: TRBV6-6
J gene: TRBJ2-7
CDR3 DNA: TGTGCCAGCAGCTCACGGACTAGCGGGAGGTCCGGTGGTGCCTACGAGCAGTACTTC
CDR3 protein: CASSSRTSGRSGGAYEQYF

D gene: TRBD1
clone size: few
V gene: TRBV7-2
J gene: TRBJ2-5
CDR3 DNA: TGTGCCAGCAGCTCGGGACAGGGGGCCGGGGAGACCCAGTACTTC
CDR3 protein: CASSSGQGAGETQYF

D gene: TRBD2
clone size: .
V gene: TRBV28
J gene: TRBJ2-7
CDR3 DNA: TGTGCCAGCAGTTATTGGGAATTAGGCGGGAGGAGCGAGCAGTACTTC
CDR3 protein: CASSYWELGGRSEQYF

D gene: .
clone size: .
V gene: TRBV7-2
J gene: TRBJ1-5
CDR3 DNA: TGTGCCAGCAGCGGCGGGATTTATAGCAATCAGCCCCAGCATTTT
CDR3 protein: CASSGGIYSNQPQHF

D gene: TRBD1
clone size: .
V gene: TRBV9
J gene: TRBJ1-4
CDR3 DNA: TGTGCCAGCAGCTCGAGGACAGGGCATGGAGAAAAACTGTTTTTT
CDR3 protein: CASSSRTGHGEKLFF

D gene: .
clone size: many
V gene: TRBV6-5
J gene: TRBJ1-1
CDR3 DNA: TGTGCCAGCAAGGGGGGGGGCGGATTTTTGACTGAAGCTTTCTTT
CDR3 protein: CASKGGGGFLTEAFF

D gene: .
clone size: .
V gene: TRBV19
J gene: TRBJ1-6
CDR3 DNA: TGTGCCAGTACCCAGGGAAACAGGAATTCACCCCTCCACTTT
CDR3 protein: CASTQGNRNSPLHF

D gene: .
clone size: once
V gene: TRBV27
J gene: TRBJ1-1
CDR3 DNA: TGTGCCAGCAGTTTCGTTATGAACACTGAAGCTTTCTTT
CDR3 protein: CASSFVMNTEAFF

D gene: TRBD1
clone size: .
V gene: TRBV11-3
J gene: TRBJ2-2
CDR3 DNA: TGTGCCAGCAGCCCAGGGACAGGCCGGGACGGGGAGCTGTTTTTT
CDR3 protein: CASSPGTGRDGELFF

D gene: .
clone size: .
V gene: TRBV5-4
J gene: TRBJ1-1
CDR3 DNA: TGTGCCAGCAGCTTGGTAGGAGCCGGGGTCGAAGCTTTCTTT
CDR3 protein: CASSLVGAGVEAFF

D gene: TRBD1
clone size: .
V gene: TRBV12-3/TRBV12-4
J gene: TRBJ2-1
CDR3 DNA: TGTGCCAGCAGTCAACAGGGGAATGAGCAGTTCTTC
CDR3 protein: CASSQQGNEQFF

D gene: .
clone size: .
V gene: TRBV7-8
J gene: TRBJ2-7
CDR3 DNA: TGTGCCAGCAGCTTAGGAGTGTACGAGCAGTACTTC
CDR3 protein: CASSLGVYEQYF

D gene: .
clone size: .
V gene: TRBV30
J gene: TRBJ1-5
CDR3 DNA: TGTGCCTGGTCTGGAGGGGATGACCAGCCCCAGCATTTT
CDR3 protein: CAWSGGDDQPQHF

D gene: TRBD1
clone size: few
V gene: TRBV7-8
J gene: TRBJ1-6
CDR3 DNA: TGTGCCAGCAGCCCGAAGCCGGGACAGACTAATTCACCCCTCCACTTT
CDR3 protein: CASSPKPGQTNSPLHF

D gene: .
clone size: .
V gene: TRBV5-8
J gene: TRBJ1-5
CDR3 DNA: TGTGCCAGCAGCCGGCCCGGGACACCTAATCAGCCCCAGCATTTT
CDR3 protein: CASSRPGTPNQPQHF

D gene: .
clone size: .
V gene: TRBV19
J gene: TRBJ1-1
CDR3 DNA: TGTGCCAGTAGTATTTGGGGGTCACCGGGACATGGGAACACTGAAGCTTTCTTT
CDR3 protein: CASSIWGSPGHGNTEAFF

D gene: .
clone size: .
V gene: TRBV30
J gene: TRBJ1-6
CDR3 DNA: TGTGCCTGGAGTGTCGGGCAGGGCTATAATTCACCCCTCCACTTT
CDR3 protein: CAWSVGQGYNSPLHF

D gene: TRBD1
clone size: .
V gene: TRBV28
J gene: TRBJ1-5
CDR3 DNA: TGTGCCAGCAGTTTATCCCTGGACAGGGGCAGGGGTCAGCCCCAGCATTTT
CDR3 protein: CASSLSLDRGRGQPQHF

D gene: TRBD2
clone size: .
V gene: TRBV12-5
J gene: TRBJ2-1
CDR3 DNA: TGTGCTAGTGGTTGGGGACTAGCGGGTGGTGAGCAGTTCTTC
CDR3 protein: CASGWGLAGGEQFF

D gene: .
clone size: once
V gene: TRBV18
J gene: TRBJ2-7
CDR3 DNA: TGTGCCAGCTCACCACAGCCAACCTACGAGCAGTACTTC
CDR3 protein: CASSPQPTYEQYF

D gene: TRBD1
clone size: .
V gene: TRBV15
J gene: TRBJ1-4
CDR3 DNA: TGTGCCACCAGCAGATCCCAGGGGGCAACTAATGAAAAACTGTTTTTT
CDR3 protein: CATSRSQGATNEKLFF

D gene: .
clone size: .
V gene: TRBV7-8
J gene: TRBJ2-7
CDR3 DNA: TGTGCCAGCAGCTTATTATTGGGACAACAGTACTTC
CDR3 protein: CASSLLLGQQYF

D gene: .
clone size: .
V gene: TRBV12-3/TRBV12-4
J gene: TRBJ1-5
CDR3 DNA: TGTGCCAGCAGCCAGGACAATCAGCCCCAGCATTTT
CDR3 protein: CASSQDNQPQHF

D gene: TRBD1
clone size: .
V gene: TRBV23-1
J gene: TRBJ2-2
CDR3 DNA: TGCGCCAGCAAACCGGGACAGGGTAGCACCGGGGAGCTGTTTTTT
CDR3 protein: CASKPGQGSTGELFF

D gene: TRBD1
clone size: .
V gene: TRBV9
J gene: TRBJ1-6
CDR3 DNA: TGTGCCAGCAGCGTAGGTACAGGGGATTCACCCCTCCACTTT
CDR3 protein: CASSVGTGDSPLHF

D gene: TRBD1
clone size: .
V gene: TRBV5-1
J gene: TRBJ1-4
CDR3 DNA: TGCGCCAGCAGGGGTCAGACAGGGGAGCATCTCGAAAAACTGTTTTTT
CDR3 protein: CASRGQTGEHLEKLFF

D gene: TRBD1
clone size: few
V gene: TRBV5-3
J gene: TRBJ2-6
CDR3 DNA: TGTGCCAGAAGCTTGGAGAACCGACAGGGGGCGAGCTCTGGGGCCAACGTCCTGACTTTC
CDR3 protein: CARSLENRQGASSGANVLTF

D gene: .
clone size: .
V gene: TRBV28
J gene: TRBJ1-2
CDR3 DNA: TGTGCCAGCAGTCCAGCGGACGGAAGAGATGGCTACACCTTC
CDR3 protein: CASSPADGRDGYTF

D gene: .
clone size: .
V gene: TRBV30
J gene: TRBJ1-3
CDR3 DNA: TGTGCCTGGAGTGAGGAGGCTGGAAACACCATATATTTT
CDR3 protein: CAWSEEAGNTIYF

D gene: TRBD2
clone size: .
V gene: TRBV3-1/TRBV3-2
J gene: TRBJ2-7
CDR3 DNA: TGTGCCAGCAGCCAATGGGCTCCGGGACTAGCGGATTTACCCTCCTACGAGCAGTACTTC
CDR3 protein: CASSQWAPGLADLPSYEQYF

D gene: .
clone size: .
V gene: TRBV3-1/TRBV3-2
J gene: TRBJ2-5
CDR3 DNA: TGTGCCAGCAGCCAAACTATAGGACAGACCCCCCAAGAGACCCAGTACTTC
CDR3 protein: CASSQTIGQTPQETQYF

D gene: .
clone size: .
V gene: TRBV5-1
J gene: TRBJ1-2
CDR3 DNA: TGCGCCAGCAGCACTTTACAGGGTGGGGACTATGGCTACACCTTC
CDR3 protein: CASSTLQGGDYGYTF

D gene: TRBD2
clone size: once
V gene: TRBV11-2
J gene: TRBJ2-7
CDR3 DNA: TGTGCCAGCAGCTGGGGCGGGGGCTACGAGCAGTACTTC
CDR3 protein: CASSWGGGYEQYF

D gene: .
clone size: .
V gene: TRBV14
J gene: TRBJ2-3
CDR3 DNA: TGTGCCAGCAGCCGCCGTAGAGGTACGACAGCCTCCACAGATACGCAGTATTTT
CDR3 protein: CASSRRRGTTASTDTQYF

D gene: .
clone size: .
V gene: TRBV14
J gene: TRBJ2-1
CDR3 DNA: TGTGCCAGCAGCCCCACTCAAAACAATGAGCAGTTCTTC
CDR3 protein: CASSPTQNNEQFF

D gene: .
clone size: .
V gene: TRBV5-1
J gene: TRBJ1-5
CDR3 DNA: TGCGCCAGCAGGGCAGGGACTAATCAGCCCCAGCATTTT
CDR3 protein: CASRAGTNQPQHF

D gene: TRBD1
clone size: .
V gene: TRBV6-5
J gene: TRBJ2-7
CDR3 DNA: TGTGCCAGCAGTTACGGACAGGGAGGCTACGAGCAGTACTTC
CDR3 protein: CASSYGQGGYEQYF

D gene: .
clone size: .
V gene: TRBV24-1
J gene: TRBJ2-7
CDR3 DNA: TGTGCCACCAGTGACTCGGGGGTTCGGGAGCAGTACTTC
CDR3 protein: CATSDSGVREQYF

D gene: TRBD1
clone size: once
V gene: TRBV30
J gene: TRBJ1-5
CDR3 DNA: TGTGCCTGGAGGATGACAGGGGCAAATCAGCCCCAGCATTTT
CDR3 protein: CAWRMTGANQPQHF

D gene: .
clone size: .
V gene: TRBV28
J gene: TRBJ1-1
CDR3 DNA: TGTGCCAGCAGTTACAGGGTAGGGATGAACACTGAAGCTTTCTTT
CDR3 protein: CASSYRVGMNTEAFF

D gene: .
clone size: .
V gene: TRBV19
J gene: TRBJ1-5
CDR3 DNA: TGTGCCAGTTTGGGAGGGTCAGGAACTAGCAATCAGCCCCAGCATTTT
CDR3 protein: CASLGGSGTSNQPQHF